The 24 T cell receptor beta chains reported below all come from one sample, sequenced in a study of cytomegalovirus exposure and HLA in healthy donors. In the PCR, 60 Vbeta and 13 Jbeta primers were used. Only in-frame clones appear in the TCRdb table, and some are missing; sequencing was by immunoSEQ multiplex PCR. The sample contains around 180,000 clones, about 80% of which appear only once. Sequenced: PBMCs. Receptors originate from a man aged 60-69 years in good health and CMV-seronegative.

A few counts support this clone. The chain carries TRBV9 and TRBJ1-1; D is perhaps TRBD1 (5 bases). V shed 0 bases and J shed 4 bases, with 10 bases lying between them. This CDR3 comprises 14 residues. Germline V gene sequence: CDR1 SGDLS, CDR2 YYNGEE. The chain's CDR3 is CASSVAGGATEAFF. As DNA, the CDR3 is TGTGCCAGCAGCGTAGCCGGGGGAGCCACTGAAGCTTTCTTT.

This chain links TRBV9 with TRBJ2-7, with TRBD1 matching over 10 bases. The CDR3 runs 14 residues. V lost 3 bases and J lost 4; bases outside the gene matches: 4. CDR1 is SGDLS, CDR2 YYNGEE, per germline. For the CDR3, the DNA is TGTGCCAGCAGCGGGACAGGGGGGGCTTACGAGCAGTACTTC. This translates into CASSGTGGAYEQYF.

V and J are TRBV18 and TRBJ1-1, with TRBD1 matching over 7 bases. The CDR3 extends over 13 amino acids. J was trimmed by 4 bases and V by 5 bases; bases with no gene match: 4. CDR1 and CDR2 (germline): KGHSH, LQKENI. The chain's CDR3 is CASSATGATEAFF. CDR3 DNA sequence: TGTGCCAGCTCAGCCACAGGGGCCACTGAAGCTTTCTTT.

V and J are TRBV30 and TRBJ2-7, with D unresolved. The CDR3 totals 14 residues. V was shortened by 3 bases and J by 4 bases, with 16 bases between the two germline ends. Looked up from germline, CDR1 is GTSNPN and CDR2 is SVGIG (reference sequence). CDR3 in DNA: TGTGCCTGGAGCGCCCCTCCGGGTCGGTACGAGCAGTACTTC. Protein product: CAWSAPPGRYEQYF. Based on the CDR3 plus reference TRBV30 and TRBJ2-7, the full variable domain is SQTIHQWPATLVQPVGSPLSLECTVEGTSNPNLYWYRQAAGRGLQLLFYSVGIGQISSEVPQNLSASRPQDRQFILSSKKLLLSDSGFYLCAWSAPPGRYEQYFGPGTRLTVT.

This CDR3 is CASSPQATSGEWFF. The CDR3 region has the DNA TGTGCCAGCAGCCCCCAAGCGACTAGCGGGGAGTGGTTCTTC. This chain uses TRBV9 with TRBJ2-1, with 11 bases that match TRBD2. After removal of 4 bases from V and 15 bases from J, the junction contained 12 bases not matched to a gene. In germline, CDR1 is SGDLS, CDR2 YYNGEE. The CDR3 is 14 amino acids.

The CDR3 protein is CASSVDPGGQWNTEAFF. The DNA for the CDR3 is TGTGCCAGCAGCGTAGACCCTGGGGGACAGTGGAACACTGAAGCTTTCTTT. V usage is TRBV9 and J usage is TRBJ1-1, with 7 bases lining up with TRBD1. CDR1 and CDR2 (germline): SGDLS, YYNGEE. Germline trimming cut 0 bases from V and 1 base from J; bases unmatched to any gene: 9. CDR3 length: 17 residues.

The chain combines TRBV28 with TRBJ2-7, with no clear D. CDR3 size: 14 residues. The germline CDR1 and CDR2 sequences are MDHEN and SYDVKM. Trimming pared 5 bases from V and 3 bases from J, leaving 14 bases between. CDR3 in amino acids: CASSRDYSGYEQYF. As DNA, the CDR3 is TGTGCCAGCAGTCGCGATTACTCTGGCTACGAGCAGTACTTC.

V is TRBV2 and J is TRBJ1-2, with 9 bases matching TRBD1. The germline V gene encodes CDR1 SNHLY and CDR2 FYNNEI. The CDR3 loop spans 15 amino acids. V gave up 4 bases and J gave up 4 bases; unmatched junction bases: 7. In DNA form, the CDR3 reads TGTGCCAGCAGTGCCCCGGGACAGGGAGTCTATGGCTACACCTTC. Protein sequence: CASSAPGQGVYGYTF.

V gene TRBV19 combines with J gene TRBJ2-2; 8 nucleotides align to TRBD2. Looked up from germline, CDR1 is LNHDA and CDR2 is SQIVND (reference sequence). This CDR3 is 15 amino acids long. The junction had 10 bases not matched to a gene; V was cut back by 5 bases and J by 8 bases. The CDR3 nucleotides read TGTGCCAGTAGTCTGGGACTAGGGGGAAAAGGGGAGCTGTTTTTT. Residues: CASSLGLGGKGELFF.

This clone has only one observation. The rearrangement links TRBV28 to TRBJ2-2; D gene ambiguous. The V gene's germline CDR1 is MDHEN and CDR2 SYDVKM. There are 16 residues in the CDR3. Trimming pared 1 base from V and 7 bases from J, leaving 16 bases between. The CDR3 sequence is CASSLYAGTVGGELFF. CDR3 in DNA: TGTGCCAGCAGTTTATATGCAGGCACCGTTGGCGGGGAGCTGTTTTTT.

This clone was seen more than once but under ten times. The CDR3 sequence is CASAVNTEAFF. As DNA, the CDR3 is TGTGCTAGTGCTGTGAACACTGAAGCTTTCTTT. The gene calls are TRBV12-5 and TRBJ1-1; D unclear. The germline V gene encodes CDR1 LGHNT and CDR2 FRNRAP. CDR3 size: 11 residues. Trimming removed 7 bases at V and 0 bases at J, with 3 bases between. The variable domain in full, with the rest retrieved from reference TRBV12-5 and TRBJ1-1, is DARVTQTPRHKVTEMGQEVTMRCQPILGHNTVFWYRQTMMQGLELLAYFRNRAPLDDSGMPKDRFSAEMPDATLATLKIQPSEPRDSAVYFCASAVNTEAFFGQGTRLTVV.

The chain is built from TRBV18 and TRBJ2-7; 7 bases are shared with TRBD1. The V segment lost 3 bases and the J segment 2 bases; nucleotides outside the gene matches: 4. Germline CDR1 reads KGHSH; CDR2 reads LQKENI. The CDR3 is 14 residues long. CDR3 nucleotide sequence: TGTGCCAGCTCACCTGACAGGGATACCTACGAGCAGTACTTC. Amino acid sequence: CASSPDRDTYEQYF. Together with reference TRBV18 and TRBJ2-7, the CDR3 gives the full variable domain: NAGVMQNPRHLVRRRGQEARLRCSPMKGHSHVYWYRQLPEEGLKFMVYLQKENIIDESGMPKERFSAEFPKEGPSILRIQQVVRGDSAAYFCASSPDRDTYEQYFGPGTRLTVT.

The genes are TRBV2 and TRBJ2-3; D is possibly TRBD2 (6 bases). Deletions cut 7 bases from V and 7 bases from J, with 18 bases between. Germline CDR1 SNHLY, CDR2 FYNNEI. This CDR3 has 14 residues. The CDR3 coding sequence is TGTGCCAGCACCGGACCCGGGGGTCGGAATACGCAGTATTTT. The encoded protein is CASTGPGGRNTQYF. Full variable domain (remainder filled in from reference TRBV2 and TRBJ2-3): EPEVTQTPSHQVTQMGQEVILRCVPISNHLYFYWYRQILGQKVEFLVSFYNNEISEKSEIFDDQFSVERPDGSNFTLKIRSTKLEDSAMYFCASTGPGGRNTQYFGPGTRLTVL.

This clone was counted only a few times. J is TRBJ1-2 and V is TRBV9; D is unresolved. This CDR3 spans 12 amino acids. V was shortened by 0 bases and J by 5 bases, with 5 bases between the two germline ends. The germline CDR1 and CDR2 sequences are SGDLS and YYNGEE. CDR3 DNA sequence: TGTGCCAGCAGCGTAGGCTATTATGGCTACACCTTC. It encodes CASSVGYYGYTF.

This rearrangement joins TRBV28 to TRBJ2-3; TRBD2 is a possible D gene (6 bases). Trimming left V 3 bases short and J 4 bases short, with 14 bases between. Germline-derived CDR1 and CDR2 are MDHEN and SYDVKM. The CDR3 runs to 15 residues. The CDR3 is CASSLSASAADTQYF. The CDR3 nucleotides read TGTGCCAGCAGTTTGTCGGCTAGCGCGGCAGATACGCAGTATTTT.

The rearrangement uses TRBV5-4 and TRBJ1-2; no firm D call. This CDR3 spans 14 amino acids. Trimming stripped 6 bases from V and 4 bases from J, with 16 bases between. CDR1 and CDR2 from the germline V gene are SGHNT and YYREEE (reference sequence). CDR3 nucleotide sequence: TGTGCCAGCACCCTGGGCCCGGCCAGCTATGGCTACACCTTC. Its translation: CASTLGPASYGYTF.

CDR3 nucleotide sequence: TGTGCCAGCAGCCCGATAGCAGGGGGACACGAGCAGTACTTC. Translation: CASSPIAGGHEQYF. J is TRBJ2-7 and V is TRBV11-2; 7 positions match TRBD1. The CDR3 runs to 14 residues. Germline V CDR1 and CDR2: SGHAT, FQNNGV. With V trimmed by 5 bases and J by 5 bases, 9 bases remained unmatched.

On this clone: Germline and junction disagree at one end, which may indicate a read error. This chain links TRBV5-6 with TRBJ1-2; 8 bases align to TRBD1. The length of the CDR3 is 17 residues. Germline-derived CDR1 and CDR2 are SGHDT and YYEEEE. The CDR3 sequence: CASSLDTYGTGAGGYPF. Written as DNA, the CDR3 is TGTGCCAGCAGCTTGGACACCTACGGGACAGGAGCTGGGGGCTACCCCTTC.

The J gene is TRBJ1-1, the V gene TRBV5-1; D might be TRBD1 (6 bases). From germline, CDR1 is SGHRS and CDR2 YFSETQ. This CDR3 has 13 residues. V gave up 5 bases and J gave up 3 bases, with 11 bases separating them. CDR3 sequence: CASSSQGDTEAFF. CDR3 nucleotide sequence: TGCGCCAGCAGTTCACAGGGTGACACTGAAGCTTTCTTT.

The chain couples TRBV30 to TRBJ1-1; D might be TRBD1 (6 bases). Germline values: CDR1 GTSNPN, CDR2 SVGIG (reference sequence). V was pared by 3 bases and J by 0 bases, with 14 bases between. The CDR3 runs to 15 residues. The CDR3 here is CAWRRGGRLNTEAFF. CDR3 coding DNA: TGTGCCTGGAGGAGGGGGGGAAGGTTGAACACTGAAGCTTTCTTT.

The chain combines TRBV29-1 with TRBJ1-1; TRBD1 might be the D (5 bases). Germline CDR1 and CDR2: SQVTM and ANQGSEA. CDR3 length equals 13 residues. V lost 7 bases to trimming and J lost 1 base, with 13 bases between them. The CDR3 is CSAVWGSNTEAFF. The CDR3 DNA follows: TGCAGCGCCGTTTGGGGCTCGAACACTGAAGCTTTCTTT.

This chain joins TRBV27 and TRBJ1-2; D remains unclear. V was trimmed by 7 bases and J by 4 bases, leaving 13 bases between them. In germline, CDR1 is MNHEY, CDR2 SMNVEV (reference sequence). The CDR3 sequence is 13 residues long. The CDR3 bases are TGTGCCAGCAAACGATCGAGGAGCTATGGCTACACCTTC. Translating gives CASKRSRSYGYTF.

A few counts support this clone. This chain connects TRBV25-1 to TRBJ1-1, with 9 nucleotides matching TRBD1. The CDR3 totals 14 residues. The V gene's germline CDR1 is MGHDK and CDR2 SYGVNS. The ends lost 8 bases at V and 5 bases at J; junction bases unmatched: 9. The CDR3 protein is CASENRGRGTEAFF. The CDR3 nucleotides are TGTGCCAGCGAAAACAGGGGGCGGGGTACTGAAGCTTTCTTT.

The chain employs TRBV6-5 and TRBJ2-2; a weak D match, TRBD2 (6 bases). The CDR3 loop spans 15 amino acids. Trimming pared 6 bases from V and 6 bases from J, leaving 17 bases between. Germline loops: CDR1 MNHEY, CDR2 SVGAGI. For the CDR3, the DNA is TGTGCCAGCAGCGCCGGGAGCCCGAGCTCCGGGGAGCTGTTTTTT. Translated: CASSAGSPSSGELFF.